This T cell receptor beta chain is drawn from a study of beta chain features in type 1 diabetes. This CDR3 contains 16 residues. The investigators reverse transcribed all of the isolated RNA, so they sequenced expressed TCRB transcripts. Assay: immunoSEQ multiplex PCR; the TCRdb copy retains only in-frame clones and omits some. Of 900,000 or so clones listed, 17% are singletons. Sequencing was performed on naive CD4+ T cells from blood. The chain is built from TRBV1 and TRBJ2-2; the table's D call TRBD2 went unverified against the DNA. TRBV1 represents a pseudogene. The sequence came from a young woman in good health. The CDR3 spells CTFKREARPNTGELFF. In nucleotides, the CDR3 is TGCACCTTCAAGCGGGAGGCCCGACCGAACACCGGGGAGCTGTTTTTT.